Sequencing of this T cell receptor (beta chain) was carried out in a study of identical twins. TCRdb recomputed calls from the 5' RACE reads with MiXCR, one row per CDR3 protein. The sample holds some 96,000 distinct CDR3 sequences, 5.9% seen once. V was cut by 1 base and J by 2 bases, with 15 bases left in between. The germline V gene encodes CDR1 SGHNT and CDR2 YYREEE (reference sequence). CDR3 length equals 16 residues. The origin of this receptor is a woman in her fifties or sixties in good health. The sequenced sample consisted of memory T cells sorted from blood. This chain uses TRBV5-4 with TRBJ2-5; D may be TRBD1 (5 bases). CDR3 protein: CASSLNLGRQQETQYF. In DNA, the CDR3 is TGTGCCAGCAGCTTGAATCTAGGCCGACAGCAAGAGACCCAGTACTTC.